This T cell receptor (beta chain) derives from a study of cytomegalovirus exposure and HLA in healthy donors. Study-level findings and limits: Later analysis demonstrated an association between a missense DCLRE1C variant and TCR beta V- and J-gene trimming.

In the case of this clone: Its cognate antigen is unknown.

Losses at the gene ends were 4 bases for V and 9 bases for J; bases not matched to a gene: 6. CDR3 length equals 13 residues. Germline V lookup: CDR1 LNHDA, CDR2 SQIVND (reference sequence). PCR primers comprised 60 Vbeta and 13 Jbeta primers. As originally analysed: Unique TCR beta chains numbered roughly 80 million in a later analysis, with approximately 10 million shared. TCRdb keeps only in-frame clones here, not all; method: immunoSEQ multiplex PCR. D and trimming come from the DNA, and the V and J calls and clone size come from that table. In all, the sample yields around 100,000 clones. This sequence originates from a man aged 50-60 years in good health and CMV-seronegative. This chain links TRBV19 with TRBJ1-3; 7 bases map to TRBD1. Input material: PBMCs. The CDR3, as DNA: TGTGCCAGTAGTACCCAGGGGGACGGCACCATATATTTT. It is translated as CASSTQGDGTIYF. The full variable domain, completed using reference TRBV19 and TRBJ1-3, is DGGITQSPKYLFRKEGQNVTLSCEQNLNHDAMYWYRQDPGQGLRLIYYSQIVNDFQKGDIAEGYSVSREKKESFPLTVTSAQKNPTAFYLCASSTQGDGTIYFGEGSWLTVV.